These T cell receptor beta chains were read from a single sample in a study of kidney transplant recipient with SARS-CoV-2 infection. TCRdb independently ran MiXCR on the reads; one entry per CDR3 protein. The sample yields under 300,000 distinct CDR3 sequences, under 30% seen once. The sequences come from a blood sample, collected at baseline and between days 110 and 120 from a kidney transplant recipient. The receptors come from a young adult male patient who had COVID-19 and was a kidney transplant recipient. Some T cells may be supplied by the graft donor. CDR3s include the opening cysteine and the closing phenylalanine or tryptophan. The order of the fields is D gene, J gene, V gene, clone size, CDR3 protein, CDR3 DNA. The D gene is left open where the match is weak. Only some rows state a clone size, as once, few, many or a class for expanded clones.

>.|TRBJ1-1|TRBV27|many
CASSLNRVNTEAFF
TGTGCCAGCAGTTTAAACAGAGTGAACACTGAAGCTTTCTTT
>.|TRBJ2-2|TRBV3-1|few
CASSIRIPISGLTGELFF
TGTGCCAGCAGCATCCGTATTCCCATTTCAGGCTTGACCGGGGAGCTGTTTTTT
>TRBD1|TRBJ2-4|TRBV28|many
CASSLEQGVKNIQYF
TGTGCCAGCAGCTTAGAGCAGGGGGTAAAAAACATTCAGTACTTC
>.|TRBJ2-3|TRBV7-2|few
CASSQSTDTQYF
TGTGCCAGCAGTCAAAGCACAGATACGCAGTATTTT
>TRBD1|TRBJ2-7|TRBV6-6|many
CASSSGTGPPYEQYF
TGTGCCAGCAGTTCGGGGACAGGGCCCCCCTACGAGCAGTACTTC
>TRBD1|TRBJ1-5|TRBV30|many
CAWSIGGQGGQPQHF
TGTGCCTGGAGTATAGGGGGCCAGGGAGGTCAGCCCCAGCATTTT
>.|TRBJ1-2|TRBV5-5|many
CASDTVVSRKTYGYTF
TGTGCCAGCGACACTGTTGTCTCGCGAAAGACCTATGGCTACACCTTC
>.|TRBJ1-5|TRBV29-1|many
CSVSGADQPQHF
TGCAGCGTTTCTGGGGCGGATCAGCCCCAGCATTTT
>.|TRBJ1-1|TRBV20-1|many
CSARVDLNTEAFF
TGCAGTGCTAGAGTGGACTTGAACACTGAAGCTTTCTTT
>.|TRBJ1-2|TRBV11-1|.
CASSTYCKAGKTYGYTF
TGTGCCAGCAGCACGTATTGTAAGGCTGGAAAGACCTATGGCTACACCTTC
>TRBD2|TRBJ2-1|TRBV7-2|few
CASSLSREGYEQFF
TGTGCCAGCAGCTTATCGCGGGAGGGGTATGAGCAGTTCTTC
>.|TRBJ1-4|TRBV7-6|many
CASSIEVGSGWFGDEKLFF
TGTGCCAGCAGCATTGAGGTGGGCTCAGGCTGGTTCGGTGATGAAAAACTGTTTTTT
>.|TRBJ1-6|TRBV18|many
CASSPRSDSPLHF
TGTGCCAGCTCACCACGTAGCGATTCACCCCTCCACTTT
>TRBD1|TRBJ2-7|TRBV6-5|many
CASSFVPRDRAAEQYF
TGTGCCAGCAGCTTCGTCCCCCGGGACAGGGCAGCCGAGCAGTACTTC
>.|TRBJ2-5|TRBV27|many
CASSWTSPQETQYF
TGTGCCAGCAGTTGGACGAGTCCCCAAGAGACCCAGTACTTC
>.|TRBJ2-5|TRBV4-1|many
CASSQRNGETQYF
TGCGCCAGCAGCCAAAGGAACGGAGAGACCCAGTACTTC
>TRBD2|TRBJ2-3|TRBV20-1|few
CSGAGGTHGTDTQYF
TGCAGTGGCGCGGGAGGGACACATGGCACAGATACGCAGTATTTT
>.|TRBJ1-2|TRBV3-1|many
CASSMGVTLRKTYGYTF
TGTGCCAGCAGCATGGGTGTCACCCTTCGAAAGACCTATGGCTACACCTTC
>.|TRBJ2-2|TRBV20-1|many
CSARDTRLAANTGELFF
TGCAGTGCTAGAGATACGAGGCTAGCCGCGAACACCGGGGAGCTGTTTTTT
>.|TRBJ2-6|TRBV4-1|few
CASSPDRQGNSGANVLTF
TGCGCCAGCAGCCCGGACCGGCAGGGGAACTCTGGGGCCAACGTCCTGACTTTC
>.|TRBJ1-2|TRBV3-1|many
CASSGLSTLRKTYGYTF
TGTGCCAGCAGCGGATTGTCCACCCTTCGAAAGACCTATGGCTACACCTTC
>TRBD2|TRBJ2-1|TRBV5-4|.
CASRAGLAGSSYNEQFF
TGTGCCAGCAGGGCCGGACTAGCGGGAAGCTCCTACAATGAGCAGTTCTTC
>TRBD1|TRBJ2-2|TRBV6-5|many
CASKRGPENTGELFF
TGTGCCAGCAAGAGGGGGCCGGAGAACACCGGGGAGCTGTTTTTT
>TRBD1|TRBJ1-2|TRBV7-2|many
CASSPRQGFAPGYTF
TGTGCCAGCAGCCCCCGACAGGGTTTCGCGCCTGGCTACACCTTC
>.|TRBJ1-2|TRBV7-9|many
CASRLSGTGANYGYTF
TGTGCCAGCAGGCTCTCGGGGACCGGAGCTAACTATGGCTACACCTTC
>.|TRBJ2-2|TRBV6-5|many
CATSQGYRELFF
TGTGCCACCTCTCAGGGGTACAGGGAGCTGTTTTTT
>.|TRBJ1-1|TRBV6-5|many
CASSTGTSAFF
TGTGCCAGCAGTACCGGGACTTCCGCTTTCTTT
>.|TRBJ2-3|TRBV6-5|.
CASSYSSGDTQYF
TGTGCCAGCAGTTACTCATCGGGAGATACGCAGTATTTT
>TRBD2|TRBJ2-3|TRBV5-4|.
CASRPDLAGFHTDTQYF
TGTGCCAGCAGACCCGATCTAGCGGGATTCCACACAGATACGCAGTATTTT